Sequencing of this T cell receptor (beta chain) was carried out in a study of vaccination and CD4 T cells after COVID-19. The Oncomine TCR Beta short-read assay was applied to DNA of cultured CD4+ T cells. Each CDR3 protein is one row after TCRdb ran MiXCR on the PCR reads. The table has over 8,500 distinct CDR3 sequences, roughly two fifths seen once. This sample's treatment: roughly 11-day PBMC culture with coronavirus spike peptide pools or control peptides (ViraFEST assay). Days 3 and 7 saw half the medium replaced with fresh IL-2 medium. Details on this clonotype: The antigen is not known.

This clonotype was sampled from a human donor who had recovered from COVID-19. Sequencing was carried out using CD4+ T cells from blood, cultured in vitro.

In DNA form, the CDR3 reads TGTGCCAGTACAGACAGGGTTGACCCCGGGGAGCTGTTTTTT. Residues: CASTDRVDPGELFF. The chain employs TRBV19 and TRBJ2-2; 7 nucleotides align to TRBD1. V dropped 7 bases and J dropped 6; count of bases not matched to a gene: 8. The CDR3 has 14 amino acids. Germline lookup yields CDR1 LNHDA and CDR2 SQIVND (reference sequence).